This T cell receptor (beta chain) was observed in a study of blood T cell repertoires in COVID-19. Overall study context: The United States, Italy and Spain were the sources of the acute and convalescent COVID-19 samples. T cells, B-cell-depleted T cells, or PBMCs provided the cDNA or gDNA that served as material.

Germline CDR1 is GTSNPN and CDR2 is SVGIG (reference sequence). V shed 3 bases and J 3 bases; nucleotides not matched to a gene: 3. The CDR3 extends over 14 amino acids. In the study's own analysis: Amplification with reference gene primers provided the estimates of nucleated cell counts. Profiling relied on immunoSEQ multiplex PCR, and the TCRdb table lists in-frame clones only, not all of them. The V and J calls and clone size come from that table; D and trimming were worked out from the DNA. This repertoire shows 160,000 or so clones, just under 90% found once; its top ten account for 10%. Seattle enrolled patients during active infection and tracked them longitudinally.

The sequencing sample was made of peripheral blood. This chain uses TRBV30 with TRBJ1-5; TRBD1 agrees at 9 bases. This TCR was recovered from a woman in her 70s with COVID-19, enrolled during active disease. The CDR3 loop is CAWSRDRVNQPQHF. CDR3 sequence (DNA): TGTGCCTGGAGCCGGGACAGGGTCAATCAGCCCCAGCATTTT.